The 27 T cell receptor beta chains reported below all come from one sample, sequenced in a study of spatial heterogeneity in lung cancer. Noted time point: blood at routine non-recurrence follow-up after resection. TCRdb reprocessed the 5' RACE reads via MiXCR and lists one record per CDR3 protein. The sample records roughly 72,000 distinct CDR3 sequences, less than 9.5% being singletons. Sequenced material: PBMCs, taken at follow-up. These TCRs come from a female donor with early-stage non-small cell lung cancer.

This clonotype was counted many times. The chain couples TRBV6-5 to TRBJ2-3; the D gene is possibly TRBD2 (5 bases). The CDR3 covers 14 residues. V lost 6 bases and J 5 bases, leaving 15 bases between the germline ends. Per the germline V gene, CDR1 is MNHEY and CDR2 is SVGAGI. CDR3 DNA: TGTGCCAGCAGCCCATTAGCGTTTGGAGATACGCAGTATTTT. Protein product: CASSPLAFGDTQYF.

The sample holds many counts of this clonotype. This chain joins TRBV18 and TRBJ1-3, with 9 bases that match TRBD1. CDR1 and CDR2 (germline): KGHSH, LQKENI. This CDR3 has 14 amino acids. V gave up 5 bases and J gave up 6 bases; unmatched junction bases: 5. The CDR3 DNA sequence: TGTGCCAGCTCAAGGGGACAGGGCGTAAACACCATATATTTT. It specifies CASSRGQGVNTIYF.

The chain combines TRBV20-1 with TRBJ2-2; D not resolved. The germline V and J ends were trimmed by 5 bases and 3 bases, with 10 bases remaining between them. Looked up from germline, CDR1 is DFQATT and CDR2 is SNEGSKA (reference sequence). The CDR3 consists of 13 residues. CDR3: CSAPLLYTGELFF. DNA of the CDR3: TGCAGTGCTCCCCTTCTATACACCGGGGAGCTGTTTTTT.

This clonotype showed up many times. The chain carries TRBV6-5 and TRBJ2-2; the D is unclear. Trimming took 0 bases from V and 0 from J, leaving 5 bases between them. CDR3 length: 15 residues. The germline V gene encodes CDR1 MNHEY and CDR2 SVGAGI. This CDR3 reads CASSYSVANTGELFF. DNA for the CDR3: TGTGCCAGCAGTTACTCGGTAGCGAACACCGGGGAGCTGTTTTTT.

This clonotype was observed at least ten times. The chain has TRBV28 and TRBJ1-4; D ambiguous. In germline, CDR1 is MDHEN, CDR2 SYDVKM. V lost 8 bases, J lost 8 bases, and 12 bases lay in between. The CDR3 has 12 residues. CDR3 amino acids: CASALPWEKLFF. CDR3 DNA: TGTGCCAGCGCCCTGCCCTGGGAAAAACTGTTTTTT. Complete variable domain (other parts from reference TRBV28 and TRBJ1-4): DVKVTQSSRYLVKRTGEKVFLECVQDMDHENMFWYRQDPGLGLRLIYFSYDVKMKEKGDIPEGYSVSREKKERFSLILESASTNQTSMYLCASALPWEKLFFGSGTQLSVL.

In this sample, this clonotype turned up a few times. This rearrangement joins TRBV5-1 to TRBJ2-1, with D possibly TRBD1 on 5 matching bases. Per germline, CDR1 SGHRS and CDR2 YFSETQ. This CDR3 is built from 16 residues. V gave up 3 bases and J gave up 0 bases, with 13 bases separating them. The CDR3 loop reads CASSSQTASSYNEQFF. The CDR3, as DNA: TGCGCCAGCAGCTCCCAGACAGCGAGCTCCTACAATGAGCAGTTCTTC.

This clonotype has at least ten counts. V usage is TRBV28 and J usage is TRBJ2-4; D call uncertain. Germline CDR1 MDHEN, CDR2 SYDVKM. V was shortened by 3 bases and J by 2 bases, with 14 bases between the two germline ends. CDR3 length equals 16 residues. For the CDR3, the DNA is TGTGCCAGCAGTTTTCGCCTGGCTGTGTCCAAAAACATTCAGTACTTC. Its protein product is CASSFRLAVSKNIQYF.

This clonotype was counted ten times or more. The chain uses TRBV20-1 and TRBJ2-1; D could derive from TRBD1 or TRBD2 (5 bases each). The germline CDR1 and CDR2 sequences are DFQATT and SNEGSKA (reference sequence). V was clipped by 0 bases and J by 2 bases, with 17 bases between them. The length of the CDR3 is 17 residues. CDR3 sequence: CSAREWSSRGTYNEQFF. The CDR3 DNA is TGCAGTGCTAGAGAGTGGAGCAGCCGGGGCACCTACAATGAGCAGTTCTTC.

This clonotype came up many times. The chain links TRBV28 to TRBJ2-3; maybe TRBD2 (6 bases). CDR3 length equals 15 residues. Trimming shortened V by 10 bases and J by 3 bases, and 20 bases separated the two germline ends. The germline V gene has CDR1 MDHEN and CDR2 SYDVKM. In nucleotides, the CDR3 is TGTGCCACCCGGAGGGTGGGGGAAGGTACAGATACGCAGTATTTT. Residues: CATRRVGEGTDTQYF. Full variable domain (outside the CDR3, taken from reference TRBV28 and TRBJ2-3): DVKVTQSSRYLVKRTGEKVFLECVQDMDHENMFWYRQDPGLGLRLIYFSYDVKMKEKGDIPEGYSVSREKKERFSLILESASTNQTSMYLCATRRVGEGTDTQYFGPGTRLTVL.

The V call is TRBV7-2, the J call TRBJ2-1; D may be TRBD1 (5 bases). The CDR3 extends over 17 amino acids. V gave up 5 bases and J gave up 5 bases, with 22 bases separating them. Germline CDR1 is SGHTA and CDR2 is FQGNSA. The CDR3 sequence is CASSRTFGKSAHNEQFF. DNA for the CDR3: TGTGCCAGCAGCAGGACATTTGGGAAGTCGGCGCACAATGAGCAGTTCTTC.

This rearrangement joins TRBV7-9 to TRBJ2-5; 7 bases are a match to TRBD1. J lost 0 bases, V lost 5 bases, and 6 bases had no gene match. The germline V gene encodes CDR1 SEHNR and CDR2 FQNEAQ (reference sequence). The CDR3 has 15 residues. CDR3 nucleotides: TGTGCCAGCAGCCCGGACAGGCTGTACCAAGAGACCCAGTACTTC. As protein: CASSPDRLYQETQYF.

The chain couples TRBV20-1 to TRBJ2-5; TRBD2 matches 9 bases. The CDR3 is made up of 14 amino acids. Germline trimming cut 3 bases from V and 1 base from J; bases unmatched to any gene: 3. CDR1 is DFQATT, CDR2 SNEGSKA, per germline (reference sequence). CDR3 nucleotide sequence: TGCAGTGCTAGCCAGGGACTAGCCCAAGAGACCCAGTACTTC. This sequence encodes CSASQGLAQETQYF.

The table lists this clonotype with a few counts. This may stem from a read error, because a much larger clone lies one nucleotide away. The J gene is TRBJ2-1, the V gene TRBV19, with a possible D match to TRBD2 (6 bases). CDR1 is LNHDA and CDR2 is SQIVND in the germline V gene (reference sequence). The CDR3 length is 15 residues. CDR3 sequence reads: CTSSRDGSSYNEQFF. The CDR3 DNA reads TGTACCAGTAGTAGGGACGGGAGCTCCTACAATGAGCAGTTCTTC.

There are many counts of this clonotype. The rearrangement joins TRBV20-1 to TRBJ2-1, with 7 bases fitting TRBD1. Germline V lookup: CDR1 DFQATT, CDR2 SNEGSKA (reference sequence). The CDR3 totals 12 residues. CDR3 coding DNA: TGCAGCTTCCGGGACAGAGACAATGAGCAGTTCTTC. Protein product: CSFRDRDNEQFF.

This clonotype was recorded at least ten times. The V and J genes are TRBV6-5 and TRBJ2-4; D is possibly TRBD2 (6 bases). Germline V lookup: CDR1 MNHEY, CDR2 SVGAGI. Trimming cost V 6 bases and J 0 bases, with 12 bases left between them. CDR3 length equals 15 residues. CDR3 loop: CASSPSALAKNIQYF. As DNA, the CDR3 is TGTGCCAGCAGCCCTAGCGCCTTAGCCAAAAACATTCAGTACTTC.

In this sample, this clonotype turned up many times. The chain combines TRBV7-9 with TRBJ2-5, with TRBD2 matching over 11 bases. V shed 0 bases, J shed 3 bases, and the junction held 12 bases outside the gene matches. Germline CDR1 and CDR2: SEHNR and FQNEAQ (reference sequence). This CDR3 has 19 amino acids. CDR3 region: CASSLALPGLAVEKETQYF. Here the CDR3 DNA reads TGTGCCAGCAGCTTAGCGCTACCGGGACTAGCGGTTGAGAAAGAGACCCAGTACTTC.

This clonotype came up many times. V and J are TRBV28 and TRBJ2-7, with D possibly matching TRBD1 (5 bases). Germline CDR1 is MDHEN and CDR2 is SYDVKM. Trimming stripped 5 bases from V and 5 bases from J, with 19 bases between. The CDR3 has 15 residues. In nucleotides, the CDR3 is TGTGCCAGCAGTCCCCCCGCGCAGGGCCCCGACGAGCAGTACTTC. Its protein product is CASSPPAQGPDEQYF.

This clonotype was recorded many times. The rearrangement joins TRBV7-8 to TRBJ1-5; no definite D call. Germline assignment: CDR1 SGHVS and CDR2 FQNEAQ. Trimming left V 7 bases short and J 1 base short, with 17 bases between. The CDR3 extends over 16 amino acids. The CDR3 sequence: CASTPFSDGSNQPQHF. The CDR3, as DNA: TGTGCCAGCACCCCCTTCAGCGACGGGAGCAATCAGCCCCAGCATTTT.

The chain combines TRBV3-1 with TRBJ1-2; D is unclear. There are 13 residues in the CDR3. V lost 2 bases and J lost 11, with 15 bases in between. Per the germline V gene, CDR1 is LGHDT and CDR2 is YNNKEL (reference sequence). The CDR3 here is CASSQNGPVGYTF. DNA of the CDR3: TGTGCCAGCAGCCAAAATGGTCCCGTAGGGTACACCTTC.

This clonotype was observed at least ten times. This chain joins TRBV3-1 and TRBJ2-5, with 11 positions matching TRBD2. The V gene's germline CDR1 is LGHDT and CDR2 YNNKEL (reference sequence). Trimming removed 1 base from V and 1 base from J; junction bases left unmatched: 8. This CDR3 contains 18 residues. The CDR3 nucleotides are TGTGCCAGCAGCCAAGTAGGGACTAGCGGAGGGTCCCAAGAGACCCAGTACTTC. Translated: CASSQVGTSGGSQETQYF.

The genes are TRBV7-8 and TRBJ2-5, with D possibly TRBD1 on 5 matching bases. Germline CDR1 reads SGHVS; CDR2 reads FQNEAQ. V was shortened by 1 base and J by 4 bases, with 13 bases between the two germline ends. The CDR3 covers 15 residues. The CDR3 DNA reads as TGTGCCAGCAGCTTAGGCGGACACTCCGGAGAGACCCAGTACTTC. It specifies CASSLGGHSGETQYF. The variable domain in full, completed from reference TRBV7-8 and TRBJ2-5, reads GAGVSQSPRYKVAKRGQDVALRCDPISGHVSLFWYQQALGQGPEFLTYFQNEAQLDKSGLPSDRFFAERPEGSVSTLKIQRTQQEDSAVYLCASSLGGHSGETQYFGPGTRLLVL.

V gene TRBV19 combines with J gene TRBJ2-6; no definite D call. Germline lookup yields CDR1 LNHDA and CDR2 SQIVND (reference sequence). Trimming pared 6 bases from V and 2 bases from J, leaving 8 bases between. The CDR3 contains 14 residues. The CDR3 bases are TGTGCCAGTAGCTGGGCGGCTGGGGCCAACGTCCTGACTTTC. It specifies CASSWAAGANVLTF.

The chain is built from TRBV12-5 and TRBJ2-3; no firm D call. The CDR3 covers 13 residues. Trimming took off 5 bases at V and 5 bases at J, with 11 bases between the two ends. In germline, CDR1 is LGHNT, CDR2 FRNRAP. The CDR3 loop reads CASGPPLIDTQYF. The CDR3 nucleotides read TGTGCTAGTGGTCCGCCCCTCATAGATACGCAGTATTTT.

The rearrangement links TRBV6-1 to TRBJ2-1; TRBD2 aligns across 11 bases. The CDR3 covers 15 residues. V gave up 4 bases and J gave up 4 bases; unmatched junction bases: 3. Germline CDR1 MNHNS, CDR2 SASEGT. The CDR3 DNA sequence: TGTGCCAGCAGTGGAGGGACTAGCGGTTACAATGAGCAGTTCTTC. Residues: CASSGGTSGYNEQFF.

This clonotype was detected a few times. CDR3 amino acids: CSASQPHRGAFF. CDR3 nucleotide sequence: TGCAGTGCTTCCCAACCACACAGGGGAGCTTTCTTT. The genes are TRBV20-1 and TRBJ1-1, with 7 bases fitting TRBD1. Germline loops: CDR1 DFQATT, CDR2 SNEGSKA (reference sequence). Trimming at V came to 5 bases and at J to 10 bases, leaving 10 bases not matched to a gene. The CDR3 totals 12 residues.

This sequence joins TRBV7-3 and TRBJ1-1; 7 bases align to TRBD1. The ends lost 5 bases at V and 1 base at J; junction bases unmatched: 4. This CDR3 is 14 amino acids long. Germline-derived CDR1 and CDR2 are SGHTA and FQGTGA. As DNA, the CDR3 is TGTGCCAGCAGCCCGGACAGGACGAACACTGAAGCTTTCTTT. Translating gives CASSPDRTNTEAFF.

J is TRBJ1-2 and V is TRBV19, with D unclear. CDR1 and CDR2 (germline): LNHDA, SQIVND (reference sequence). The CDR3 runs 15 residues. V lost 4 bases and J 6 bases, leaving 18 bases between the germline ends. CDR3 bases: TGTGCCAGTAGTAAAACAAGCCAGCGCTGGGATGGCTACACCTTC. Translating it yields CASSKTSQRWDGYTF.